This TCR beta chain was profiled in a study of response to subunit inactivated influenza vaccine. The CDR3 is made up of 13 amino acids. The trim removed 6 bases at V and 2 bases at J, leaving 3 bases unmatched. This clonotype was seen only a few times. TCRdb ran MiXCR on the RT-PCR reads and lists one entry per CDR3 protein. The sample contains about 480,000 distinct CDR3 sequences, over 25% of which appear only once. This clonotype was sampled from a man aged 50-59 years who received an inactivated influenza vaccine. This chain uses TRBV12-3 or TRBV12-4 with TRBJ2-7, with 8 bases identical to TRBD1. This specimen consisted of CD4+ T cells sorted from PBMCs, obtained more than 4 days after vaccination. The CDR3 region has the DNA TGTGCCAGCAGACAACAGGGGGCCTACGAGCAGTACTTC. Encoded protein: CASRQQGAYEQYF.